These 27 T cell receptor beta chains were sequenced from one sample in a study of cytomegalovirus exposure and HLA in healthy donors. PCR was performed using 60 Vbeta and 13 Jbeta primers. Assay used: immunoSEQ multiplex PCR; TCRdb lists only in-frame clones, some missing. The table shows 150,000 to 200,000 clones, with 82% occurring only once. Sequencing was performed on PBMCs. The origin of the receptors is a woman between 18 and 29 years old in good health and CMV-seronegative.

V gene TRBV30 combines with J gene TRBJ2-3, with D possibly TRBD2 on 6 matching bases. Trimming left V 5 bases short and J 6 bases short, with 18 bases between. The CDR3 length is 14 residues. Germline V gene lookup returns CDR1 GTSNPN and CDR2 SVGIG (reference sequence). DNA of the CDR3: TGTGCCTGGGCGCCGGGAGTAGCTTCTGATACGCAGTATTTT. Protein sequence: CAWAPGVASDTQYF.

CDR3 nucleotides: TGCGCCAGCAGCCAAGATCCCCCATCAGGGGCCAACGTCCTGACTTTC. It codes for CASSQDPPSGANVLTF. The chain combines TRBV4-1 with TRBJ2-6; no clear D gene. Trimming cost V 0 bases and J 4 bases, with 10 bases left between them. CDR3 length equals 16 residues. CDR1 and CDR2 (germline): MGHRA, YSYEKL.

The CDR3 sequence is CASSLDLAGGAYNEQFF. The CDR3 coding sequence is TGTGCCAGCAGCTTAGACCTAGCGGGAGGCGCCTACAATGAGCAGTTCTTC. The chain links TRBV7-8 to TRBJ2-1; 11 bases fit TRBD2. This CDR3 contains 17 residues. The V gene end was trimmed by 1 base and the J gene end by 2 bases; junction bases not matched to a gene: 4. Germline CDR1 reads SGHVS; CDR2 reads FQNEAQ.

The rearrangement uses TRBV4-1 and TRBJ2-3, with D unresolved. The CDR3 totals 16 residues. V was trimmed by 2 bases and J by 0 bases, leaving 12 bases between them. Germline-derived CDR1 and CDR2 are MGHRA and YSYEKL. CDR3 bases: TGCGCCAGCAGCCAACGGTCGACTTCAAGCACAGATACGCAGTATTTT. Amino acids: CASSQRSTSSTDTQYF.

CDR3 nucleotide sequence: TGTGCCAGCAGCTTAGGAGGCGGGAGCTCTGGGGCCAACGTCCTGACTTTC. Protein product: CASSLGGGSSGANVLTF. This chain joins TRBV7-9 and TRBJ2-6; 7 nucleotides agree with TRBD2. The CDR3 extends over 17 amino acids. Per the germline V gene, CDR1 is SEHNR and CDR2 is FQNEAQ (reference sequence). V lost 1 base, J lost 0 bases, and 3 bases stayed unmatched.

A single count supports this clone. The rearrangement joins TRBV15 to TRBJ2-1; 7 nucleotides agree with TRBD1. The germline CDR1 and CDR2 sequences are LNHNV and YYDKDF (reference sequence). The CDR3 runs to 16 residues. J was trimmed by 0 bases and V by 2 bases; bases with no gene match: 4. The CDR3 sequence: CATSRTTGSSYNEQFF. The CDR3 DNA is TGTGCCACCAGCAGAACGACAGGGAGCTCCTACAATGAGCAGTTCTTC.

This clone was observed once. The J gene is TRBJ2-1, the V gene TRBV10-1; D might be TRBD2 (6 bases). The CDR3 spans 13 residues. Trimming cost V 4 bases and J 14 bases, with 18 bases left between them. In germline, CDR1 is WNHNN, CDR2 SYGVQD (reference sequence). This CDR3 is CASSASGSTSKFF. CDR3 sequence (DNA): TGCGCCAGCAGTGCCTCCGGCTCGACTAGTAAGTTCTTC.

The V and J genes are TRBV28 and TRBJ1-6, with 7 bases that match TRBD1. This CDR3 is 15 amino acids long. The junction had 7 bases not matched to a gene; V was cut back by 6 bases and J by 5 bases. The germline gives CDR1 MDHEN, CDR2 SYDVKM. CDR3 amino acids: CASSLGDRDNSPLHF. For the CDR3, the DNA is TGTGCCAGCAGCTTGGGGGACAGAGATAATTCACCCCTCCACTTT.

This clone has only a few counts. The CDR3 here is CASSYVEGLDLYGYTF. The CDR3 bases are TGTGCCAGCAGTTATGTCGAGGGCTTGGACCTCTATGGCTACACCTTC. V and J are TRBV6-5 and TRBJ1-2; D gene unclear. Germline values: CDR1 MNHEY, CDR2 SVGAGI. V was cut by 3 bases and J by 4 bases, with 18 bases left in between. The CDR3 is made up of 16 amino acids.

This clone is a singleton in its sample. This sequence joins TRBV4-3 and TRBJ2-5; 9 bases are a match to TRBD2. The CDR3 runs 19 residues. Germline-derived CDR1 and CDR2 are LGHNA and YSLEER. J was trimmed by 2 bases and V by 0 bases; bases with no gene match: 13. DNA for the CDR3: TGCGCCAGCAGCCAAGAGATAAGTATGGTAGCGGGAGAACAAGAGACCCAGTACTTC. Translated, it gives CASSQEISMVAGEQETQYF.

This rearrangement joins TRBV27 to TRBJ2-1, with 11 bases that match TRBD2. The V gene end was trimmed by 4 bases and the J gene end by 1 base; junction bases not matched to a gene: 3. This CDR3 is built from 16 residues. Germline CDR1 reads MNHEY; CDR2 reads SMNVEV (reference sequence). The CDR3 here is CASSYASGRSYNEQFF. The CDR3 DNA sequence: TGTGCCAGCAGTTATGCTAGCGGGAGGTCCTACAATGAGCAGTTCTTC.

The chain is built from TRBV7-9 and TRBJ2-7, with 7 positions matching TRBD1. Germline V gene lookup returns CDR1 SEHNR and CDR2 FQNEAQ (reference sequence). The CDR3 totals 13 residues. V was clipped by 4 bases and J by 6 bases; unmatched bases: 6. The CDR3 region is CASSSGQEAEQYF. CDR3 DNA: TGTGCCAGCAGCTCCGGACAGGAGGCCGAGCAGTACTTC.

The chain uses TRBV7-2 and TRBJ2-7; D unclear. The V end lost 5 bases, the J end lost 3 bases, and 5 bases lay between the germline ends. Germline V gives CDR1 SGHTA, CDR2 FQGNSA. This CDR3 has 11 amino acids. For the CDR3, the DNA is TGTGCCAGCAGCCCGAGCTACGAGCAGTACTTC. This gives the protein CASSPSYEQYF.

The chain combines TRBV4-3 with TRBJ1-2; 9 positions match TRBD1. After removal of 0 bases from V and 5 bases from J, the junction contained 7 bases not matched to a gene. CDR1 is LGHNA and CDR2 is YSLEER in the germline V gene. The length of the CDR3 is 16 residues. This chain's CDR3 is CASSQESAGQGYGYTF. CDR3 bases: TGCGCCAGCAGCCAAGAATCCGCAGGACAGGGGTATGGCTACACCTTC.

This sequence joins TRBV9 and TRBJ2-1, with 7 bases identical to TRBD2. J lost 1 base, V lost 3 bases, and 7 bases had no gene match. This CDR3 contains 16 residues. The germline V gene has CDR1 SGDLS and CDR2 YYNGEE. Here the CDR3 reads CASSGGGAPSYNEQFF. CDR3 in DNA: TGTGCCAGCAGCGGGGGGGGAGCGCCTTCCTACAATGAGCAGTTCTTC.

The V gene is TRBV5-1, the J gene TRBJ2-7; TRBD1 might be the D (5 bases). With 4 bases removed from V and 3 bases from J, the gap between germline ends came to 17 bases. This CDR3 contains 15 residues. Per germline, CDR1 SGHRS and CDR2 YFSETQ. The CDR3 nucleotides read TGCGCCAGCAGCCCCGTGAGACAGCTGGGCTACGAGCAGTACGTC. It specifies CASSPVRQLGYEQYV.

The V call is TRBV11-2, the J call TRBJ2-1; TRBD1 aligns across 9 bases. The J segment lost 6 bases and the V segment lost 1 base, leaving 4 bases of the junction unmatched. The CDR3 sequence is 15 residues long. CDR1 is SGHAT and CDR2 is FQNNGV in the germline V gene. The CDR3 loop reads CASSLGQGGLNEQFF. CDR3 in DNA: TGTGCCAGCAGCTTAGGACAGGGGGGCCTCAATGAGCAGTTCTTC.

The V gene is TRBV13, the J gene TRBJ1-2, with D perhaps TRBD1 (5 bases). Germline V gives CDR1 PRHDT, CDR2 FYEKMQ (reference sequence). Trimming shortened V by 0 bases and J by 4 bases, and 18 bases separated the two germline ends. CDR3 length: 17 residues. The CDR3 bases are TGTGCCAGCAGCTTAGGCCGAGTGGGGCAGGCACTCTATGGCTACACCTTC. It specifies CASSLGRVGQALYGYTF.

The chain links TRBV7-2 to TRBJ1-1, with D uncertain. CDR3 length: 14 amino acids. Germline V CDR1 and CDR2: SGHTA, FQGNSA. V was pared by 1 base and J by 2 bases, with 8 bases between. CDR3 amino acids: CASSLDGLNTEAFF. In DNA form, the CDR3 reads TGTGCCAGCAGCTTAGATGGACTTAACACTGAAGCTTTCTTT.

Only a few counts were recorded for this clone. This sequence joins TRBV7-6 and TRBJ1-1, with no clear D. In germline, CDR1 is SGHVS, CDR2 FNYEAQ. The CDR3 has 13 amino acids. V shed 5 bases and J shed 6 bases, with 13 bases lying between them. CDR3 nucleotide sequence: TGTGCCAGCAGCCTCTCCCGGGTCGCTGAAGCTTTCTTT. It translates to CASSLSRVAEAFF.

The chain joins TRBV4-2 to TRBJ1-1; D not certain. V was clipped by 0 bases and J by 7 bases, with 12 bases between them. Looked up from germline, CDR1 is LGHNA and CDR2 is YNFKEQ. The CDR3 sequence is 14 residues long. CDR3 residues: CASSQEGLEVEAFF. As DNA, the CDR3 is TGTGCCAGCAGCCAAGAAGGTCTGGAGGTTGAAGCTTTCTTT.

The chain recombines TRBV7-9 with TRBJ2-3; 8 bases map to TRBD1. Germline V gives CDR1 SEHNR, CDR2 FQNEAQ (reference sequence). The V segment lost 0 bases and the J segment 1 base; nucleotides outside the gene matches: 12. The CDR3 extends over 19 amino acids. The CDR3 here is CASSLARTGISLGTDTQYF. The CDR3 DNA reads as TGTGCCAGCAGCTTAGCGCGGACAGGGATCAGTTTGGGCACAGATACGCAGTATTTT.

V usage is TRBV7-2 and J usage is TRBJ2-3; 9 bases fit TRBD2. The V gene's germline CDR1 is SGHTA and CDR2 FQGNSA. Germline trimming cut 1 base from V and 6 bases from J; bases unmatched to any gene: 11. The CDR3 extends over 17 amino acids. Here the CDR3 reads CASSLEVAGVLLDTQYF. The CDR3 DNA is TGTGCCAGCAGCTTAGAGGTAGCGGGAGTATTATTGGATACGCAGTATTTT.

This sequence joins TRBV7-2 and TRBJ2-5, with 7 bases aligning to TRBD2. This CDR3 is built from 15 residues. V shed 5 bases and J 5 bases; nucleotides not matched to a gene: 11. Germline CDR1 is SGHTA and CDR2 is FQGNSA. The CDR3 DNA follows: TGTGCCAGCAGCCCGGGGCTGGCGGGAGCGGAGACCCAGTACTTC. Its protein product is CASSPGLAGAETQYF.

Comment on this clone: The junction and the germline gene differ at one end; a read error may be behind it. This sequence joins TRBV7-9 and TRBJ2-2; D may be TRBD1 (6 bases). CDR3 length equals 16 residues. CDR1 and CDR2 from the germline V gene are SEHNR and FQNEAQ (reference sequence). The CDR3 sequence: CSSSLVTTGSTGELFF. The CDR3 DNA follows: TGTTCCAGCAGCCTCGTGACGACAGGTTCCACCGGGGAGCTGTTTTTT.

The chain carries TRBV2 and TRBJ1-4, with 7 positions matching TRBD1. Trimming at V came to 8 bases and at J to 5 bases, leaving 11 bases not matched to a gene. The CDR3 covers 15 residues. Germline CDR1 and CDR2: SNHLY and FYNNEI. As DNA, the CDR3 is TGTGCCAGCTCTCGCGGGGACAGACTAAATGAAAAACTGTTTTTT. Residues: CASSRGDRLNEKLFF.

This chain uses TRBV4-3 with TRBJ2-1; 10 bases line up with TRBD2. Germline assignment: CDR1 LGHNA and CDR2 YSLEER. After removal of 8 bases from V and 3 bases from J, the junction contained 4 bases not matched to a gene. There are 14 residues in the CDR3. CDR3 amino acids: CASGLADDYNEQFF. CDR3 nucleotide sequence: TGCGCCAGCGGACTAGCGGACGACTACAATGAGCAGTTCTTC.